This TCR beta chain is drawn from a study of blood T cell repertoires in COVID-19. In the original workflow: Counts of nucleated cells, estimated from reference gene primer amplification, were obtained. Generated by immunoSEQ multiplex PCR, the TCRdb table keeps only in-frame clones and is missing some. Clone size and V and J calls were adopted from that table, with D and trimming inferred from the DNA. The repertoire holds about 84,000 clones, roughly 80% seen once, with around a sixth in the top ten. The CDR3 totals 15 residues. With V trimmed by 4 bases and J by 5 bases, 6 bases remained unmatched. Germline CDR1 and CDR2: SGHRS and YFSETQ.

The chain couples TRBV5-1 to TRBJ1-6, with 7 bases identical to TRBD1. The sequenced sample was peripheral blood. The receptor was isolated from a woman older than 75 with acute or convalescent COVID-19. Here the CDR3 DNA reads TGCGCCAGCAGCCCGACAGGGACCCATAATTCACCCCTCCACTTT. It specifies CASSPTGTHNSPLHF.